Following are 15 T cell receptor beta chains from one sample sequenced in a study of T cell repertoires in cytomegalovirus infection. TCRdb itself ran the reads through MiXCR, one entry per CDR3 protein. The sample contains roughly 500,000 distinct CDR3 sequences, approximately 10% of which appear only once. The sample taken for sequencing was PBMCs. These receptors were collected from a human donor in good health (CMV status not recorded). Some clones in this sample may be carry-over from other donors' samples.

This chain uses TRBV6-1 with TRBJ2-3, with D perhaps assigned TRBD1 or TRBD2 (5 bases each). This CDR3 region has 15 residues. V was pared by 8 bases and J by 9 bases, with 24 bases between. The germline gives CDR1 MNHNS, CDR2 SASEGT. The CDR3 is CASVLSAGTEGTQYF. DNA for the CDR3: TGTGCCAGCGTCCTCTCGGCGGGTACTGAGGGGACGCAGTATTTT.

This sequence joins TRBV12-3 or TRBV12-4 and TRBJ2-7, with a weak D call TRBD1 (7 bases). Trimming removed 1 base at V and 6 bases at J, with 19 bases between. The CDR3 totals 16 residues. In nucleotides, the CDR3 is TGTGCCAGCAGTTTAGTTCCGACAGGGAGGATCTCCGAGCAGTACTTC. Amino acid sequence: CASSLVPTGRISEQYF.

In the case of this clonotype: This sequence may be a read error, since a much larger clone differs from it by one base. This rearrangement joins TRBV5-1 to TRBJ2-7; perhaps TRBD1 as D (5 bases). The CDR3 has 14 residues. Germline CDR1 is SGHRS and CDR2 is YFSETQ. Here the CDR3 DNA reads TGCGACAGCAGCTTGGAAGCGACAGTATACGAGCAGTACTTC. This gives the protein CDSSLEATVYEQYF.

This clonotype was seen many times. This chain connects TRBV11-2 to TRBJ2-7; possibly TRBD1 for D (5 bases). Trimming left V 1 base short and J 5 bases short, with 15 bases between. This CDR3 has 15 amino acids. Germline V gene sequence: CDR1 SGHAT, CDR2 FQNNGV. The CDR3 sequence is CASSLVSGQSHEQYF. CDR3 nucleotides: TGTGCCAGCAGCTTAGTTAGTGGACAATCCCACGAGCAGTACTTC. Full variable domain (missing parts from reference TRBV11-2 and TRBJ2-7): EAGVAQSPRYKIIEKRQSVAFWCNPISGHATLYWYQQILGQGPKLLIQFQNNGVVDDSQLPKDRFSAERLKGVDSTLKIQPAKLEDSAVYLCASSLVSGQSHEQYFGPGTRLTVT.

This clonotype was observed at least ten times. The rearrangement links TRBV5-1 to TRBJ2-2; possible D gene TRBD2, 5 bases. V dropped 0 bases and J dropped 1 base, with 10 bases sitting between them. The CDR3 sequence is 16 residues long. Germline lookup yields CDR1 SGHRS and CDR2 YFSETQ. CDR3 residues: CASSLVRAKNTGELFF. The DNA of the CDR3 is TGCGCCAGCAGCTTGGTGAGGGCCAAGAACACCGGGGAGCTGTTTTTT.

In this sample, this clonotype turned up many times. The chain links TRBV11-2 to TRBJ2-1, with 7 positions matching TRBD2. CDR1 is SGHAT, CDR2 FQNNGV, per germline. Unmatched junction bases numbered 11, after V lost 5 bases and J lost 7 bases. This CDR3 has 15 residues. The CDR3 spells CASSRPGLPKNEQFF. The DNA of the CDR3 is TGTGCCAGCAGCCGACCGGGACTACCGAAAAATGAGCAGTTCTTC.

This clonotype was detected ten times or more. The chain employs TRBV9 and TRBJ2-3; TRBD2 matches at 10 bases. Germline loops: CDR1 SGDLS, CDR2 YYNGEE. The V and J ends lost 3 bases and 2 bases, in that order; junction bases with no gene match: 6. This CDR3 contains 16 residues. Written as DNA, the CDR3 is TGTGCCAGCAGCGGGAGGACTAGCGGCCACACAGATACGCAGTATTTT. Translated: CASSGRTSGHTDTQYF.

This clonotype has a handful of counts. Written as DNA, the CDR3 is TGTGCCACCAGTGACCGGGACCTTCCGCGCGAGCAGTACTTC. Amino acid sequence: CATSDRDLPREQYF. The V and J genes are TRBV24-1 and TRBJ2-7; D could derive from TRBD1 or TRBD2 (5 bases each). This CDR3 comprises 14 residues. Trimming shortened V by 4 bases and J by 6 bases, and 15 bases separated the two germline ends. CDR1 and CDR2 (germline): KGHDR, SFDVKD.

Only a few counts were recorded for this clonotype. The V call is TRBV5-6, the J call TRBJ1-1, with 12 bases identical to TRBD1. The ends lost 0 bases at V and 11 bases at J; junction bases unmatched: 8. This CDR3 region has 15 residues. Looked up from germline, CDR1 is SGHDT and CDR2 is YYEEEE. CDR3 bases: TGTGCCAGCAGCTTGGCGGGGACAGGGGGCTCGGGGGCTTTCTTT. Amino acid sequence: CASSLAGTGGSGAFF. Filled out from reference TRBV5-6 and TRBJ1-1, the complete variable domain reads DAGVTQSPTHLIKTRGQQVTLRCSPKSGHDTVSWYQQALGQGPQFIFQYYEEEERQRGNFPDRFSGHQFPNYSSELNVNALLLGDSALYLCASSLAGTGGSGAFFGQGTRLTVV.

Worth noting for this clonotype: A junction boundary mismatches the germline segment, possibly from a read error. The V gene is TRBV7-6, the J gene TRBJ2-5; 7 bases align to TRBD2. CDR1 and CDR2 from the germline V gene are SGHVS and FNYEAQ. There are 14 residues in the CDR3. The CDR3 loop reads CASSGSGVLETQCF. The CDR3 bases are TGTGCCAGCAGCGGGAGCGGGGTCCTAGAGACCCAGTGCTTC.

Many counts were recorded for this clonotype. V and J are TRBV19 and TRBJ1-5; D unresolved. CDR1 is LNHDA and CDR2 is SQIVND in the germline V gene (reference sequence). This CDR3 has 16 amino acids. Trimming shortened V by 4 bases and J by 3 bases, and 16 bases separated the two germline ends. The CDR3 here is CASSTWTGTLNQPQHF. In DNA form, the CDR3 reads TGTGCCAGTAGTACGTGGACGGGAACACTCAATCAGCCCCAGCATTTT.

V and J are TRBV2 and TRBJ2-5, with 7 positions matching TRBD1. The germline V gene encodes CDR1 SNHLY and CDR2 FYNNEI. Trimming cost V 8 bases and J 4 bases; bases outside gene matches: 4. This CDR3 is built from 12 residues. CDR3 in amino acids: CASGRQGETQYF. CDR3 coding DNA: TGTGCCAGCGGCCGACAGGGAGAGACCCAGTACTTC.

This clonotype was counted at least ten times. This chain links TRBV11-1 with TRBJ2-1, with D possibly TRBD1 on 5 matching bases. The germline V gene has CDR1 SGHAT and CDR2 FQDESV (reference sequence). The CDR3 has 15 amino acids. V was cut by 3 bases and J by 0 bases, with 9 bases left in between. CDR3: CASSLGLSSYNEQFF. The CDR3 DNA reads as TGTGCCAGCAGCTTGGGGCTTAGCTCCTACAATGAGCAGTTCTTC. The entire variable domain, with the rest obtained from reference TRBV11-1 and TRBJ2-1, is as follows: EAEVAQSPRYKITEKSQAVAFWCDPISGHATLYWYRQILGQGPELLVQFQDESVVDDSQLPKDRFSAERLKGVDSTLKIQPAELGDSAMYLCASSLGLSSYNEQFFGPGTRLTVL.

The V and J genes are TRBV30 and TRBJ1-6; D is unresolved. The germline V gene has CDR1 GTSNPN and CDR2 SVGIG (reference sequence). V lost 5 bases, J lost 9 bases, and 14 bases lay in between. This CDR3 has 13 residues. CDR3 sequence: CAWRGIGPSPLHF. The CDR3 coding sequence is TGTGCCTGGCGAGGAATTGGGCCTTCACCCCTCCACTTT.

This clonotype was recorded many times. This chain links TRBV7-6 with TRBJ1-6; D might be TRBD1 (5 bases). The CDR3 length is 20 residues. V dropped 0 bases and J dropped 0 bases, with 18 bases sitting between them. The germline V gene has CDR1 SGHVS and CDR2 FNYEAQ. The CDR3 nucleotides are TGTGCCAGCAGCTTAGCCCGACAGCGAGGCCGGAGCTCCTATAATTCACCCCTCCACTTT. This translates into CASSLARQRGRSSYNSPLHF.